The 8 T cell receptor beta chains below come from one sample, sequenced in a study of Graves' ophthalmopathy and Graves' hyperthyroidism. Amplified TCR beta CDR3 regions were obtained using RNA transcripts as template. In the first round, RT-PCR was carried out with HTBI primers, and a multiplex PCR formed the second round. TCRdb recomputed calls from the multiplex PCR reads with MiXCR, one row per CDR3 protein. The sample gives approximately 210,000 distinct CDR3 sequences, 25% to 30% of which show up once; approximately 9.1% is in the top ten. The sequenced sample was peripheral blood. These receptor sequences come from a man in his fifties with Graves' ophthalmopathy.

This clonotype was counted many times. The chain has TRBV29-1 and TRBJ2-7, with 11 bases that match TRBD2. Germline loops: CDR1 SQVTM, CDR2 ANQGSEA. V was clipped by 5 bases and J by 3 bases; unmatched bases: 3. This CDR3 comprises 13 residues. The CDR3 DNA sequence: TGCAGCGTTCCTGGGACTAGCGGCTACGAGCAGTACTTC. It translates to CSVPGTSGYEQYF.

This clonotype was picked up many times. This rearrangement joins TRBV5-8 to TRBJ1-5, with D perhaps TRBD1 (5 bases). CDR1 and CDR2 (germline): SGHTS, YDEGEE. The germline V and J ends were trimmed by 1 base and 6 bases, with 8 bases remaining between them. The CDR3 loop spans 13 amino acids. The CDR3 nucleotides are TGTGCCAGCAGCTTGCTCAGGGTTCAGCCCCAGCATTTT. It is translated as CASSLLRVQPQHF. Full variable domain (remainder filled in from reference TRBV5-8 and TRBJ1-5): EAGVTQSPTHLIKTRGQQATLRCSPISGHTSVYWYQQALGLGLQFLLWYDEGEERNRGNFPPRFSGRQFPNYSSELNVNALELEDSALYLCASSLLRVQPQHFGDGTRLSIL.

This clonotype was recorded many times. This chain connects TRBV24-1 to TRBJ2-3, with D uncertain. V shed 6 bases and J shed 2 bases, with 5 bases lying between them. The length of the CDR3 is 12 residues. Germline V gene sequence: CDR1 KGHDR, CDR2 SFDVKD. This chain's CDR3 is CATSQDTDTQYF. CDR3 sequence (DNA): TGTGCCACCAGTCAGGACACAGATACGCAGTATTTT.

This clonotype was detected ten times or more. The chain is built from TRBV4-3 and TRBJ1-1; D not certain. Germline V CDR1 and CDR2: LGHNA, YSLEER. The CDR3 sequence is 13 residues long. V was pared by 1 base and J by 9 bases, with 12 bases between. For the CDR3, the DNA is TGCGCCAGCAGCCAAGTTGGGGTCGGCAAAGCTTTCTTT. Its translation: CASSQVGVGKAFF.

V is TRBV27 and J is TRBJ1-2, with 9 bases aligning to TRBD1. V was clipped by 6 bases and J by 4 bases; unmatched bases: 6. This CDR3 is 14 amino acids long. CDR1 is MNHEY and CDR2 is SMNVEV in the germline V gene (reference sequence). The CDR3 nucleotides read TGTGCCAGCAGAGACAGGGGGACCGGCTATGGCTACACCTTC. Protein: CASRDRGTGYGYTF.

The genes are TRBV6-1 and TRBJ1-1; D may be TRBD1 (6 bases). The germline V gene has CDR1 MNHNS and CDR2 SASEGT. V lost 5 bases and J lost 1, with 11 bases in between. This CDR3 has 14 residues. The CDR3 DNA follows: TGTGCCAGCAGTCTTGACAGGAGGAACACTGAAGCTTTCTTT. It encodes CASSLDRRNTEAFF.

This chain connects TRBV5-1 to TRBJ2-2; 8 bases fit TRBD1. Germline CDR1 reads SGHRS; CDR2 reads YFSETQ. The CDR3 length is 13 residues. V gave up 7 bases and J gave up 7 bases; unmatched junction bases: 6. CDR3 DNA: TGCGCCAGCGGACAGGGTATTGGCGGGGAGCTGTTTTTT. Protein sequence: CASGQGIGGELFF.

This clonotype was seen at least ten times. The J gene is TRBJ2-2, the V gene TRBV25-1; 8 nucleotides match TRBD2. This CDR3 contains 15 residues. The V gene's germline CDR1 is MGHDK and CDR2 SYGVNS. The ends lost 3 bases at V and 3 bases at J; junction bases unmatched: 3. The CDR3 coding sequence is TGTGCCAGCAGTGAGGGAGCGGGGGACACCGGGGAGCTGTTTTTT. This codes for CASSEGAGDTGELFF.